The entry that follows covers one T cell receptor (beta chain) sequence. What antigen it recognizes has not been identified. Base qualities are not at hand, and no much larger clone is one base apart. The sample's time point label, decoded: blood 2 weeks post-SBRT. This specimen's treatment or condition label, interpreted: 15 Gy SBRT to primary tumor, nephrectomy 4 weeks later. To follow tumor-enriched clonotypes, serial peripheral blood was collected from radiation-treated patients at baseline and at 2 weeks and 4 weeks after SBRT. Every patient's renal cell carcinoma showed clear cell pathology. Genomic DNA for TCR sequencing was prepared using the QIAamp DNA Blood Mini Kit (Qiagen). The analyses included just those samples that passed every quality control check. These data originate in a study of radiation and T cells in renal cell carcinoma (dated by TCRdb to 2020 to 2021). Regarding the research as a whole: The samples were obtained from a clinical trial, where primary renal cell carcinomas were treated with 15 Gy stereotactic body radiation therapy and then removed by nephrectomy 4 weeks afterward. A total of 50 or so samples underwent TCR beta sequencing, made up of approximately 26 tumors and about 27 peripheral blood samples. In the 40 to 55 samples combined, 4 million to 5 million unique CDR3 nucleotide sequences were found, encoding 2.5 million or so unique CDR3 amino acid sequences.

The immunoSEQ kit was used, according to the manufacturer's recommendations, to generate TCR beta libraries from genomic DNA. Library preparation used a first multiplex PCR with proprietary primers, then a second PCR adding unique barcodes, with bead cleanups after each round. Each sample batch included a kit-provided positive control reaction and a negative control reaction. The final libraries were assessed on an Agilent 4200 TapeStation D1000 ScreenTape, pooled by volume, and quantified by qPCR. An Illumina NextSeq500 fitted with a MidOutput 150-cycle cartridge performed the sequencing, running 156 Read1 cycles and 15 Index1 cycles with the kit's custom primers. The pooled library was loaded at around 1.1 pM with an approximately 21% PhiX control spike-in. Per the original workflow: The vendor-processed data were analyzed in R, and a clonotype was defined as all T cells that share the same CDR3 nucleotide sequence. In the clone abundance analyses, frequencies in each sample were normalized to that sample's 10,000 most abundant clones. Public T cell clones, which averaged fewer than five per sample, were removed prior to analysis. A difference in abundance of at least 32-fold between compartments was used to define tumor-enriched and baseline blood-enriched clonotypes. A beta-binomial differential abundance model was used to identify clonotypes that were expanded or contracted between blood time points. Tumor-blood repertoire similarity was measured with the Baroni-Urbani and Buser coefficient, and groups were compared using two-tailed Wilcoxon tests in R. Drawn from immuneACCESS, this table holds only the in-frame rearrangements with V and J called that TCRdb kept. Clones are partly lost; checked studies trace under half to an unresolved V gene and leave the rest unexplained. V and J calls and clone size are as listed in that table; D and trimming were resolved from the DNA. The sample table contains 100,000 to 150,000 clones; only one count was recorded for around 85% of them. The top ten clones comprise 5.8% of the sample.

The CDR3 sequence holds 20 residues, the cysteine and phenylalanine included. CDR3 DNA is the only sequence kept; it has 60 bases, read in frame from the first base. The germline V gene encodes CDR1 LGHNA and CDR2 YSLEER. V is pared back by 2 bases and J by 2 bases, with 25 bases lying between the germline termini. Here is what the overall study found, with its caveats: In blood, the top tumor clonotypes increased between baseline and 2 weeks post-radiation and then shrank by 4 weeks, which suggests that tumor-resident clones expanded only transiently. Because pretreatment tumor biopsies were not available, the baseline intratumoral presence of clonotypes could not be determined. Blood repertoire dynamics were not followed beyond 4 weeks after treatment. Because the trial had a single-armed design, the trial could not examine how radiation dose or scheduling affected the TCR repertoire.

This TCR derives from a man in his forties or fifties with renal cell carcinoma. The chain couples TRBV4-3 to TRBJ1-3; TRBD1 is perhaps the D gene, given 6 matching bases. The sequencing used blood, collected from a patient whose treatment included radiotherapy and nephrectomy. The bases are TGCGCCAGCAGCCAATCCCCTTGGTGGGGGGCCTCTGTGGCTGGAAACACCATATATTTT. The resulting protein is CASSQSPWWGASVAGNTIYF.